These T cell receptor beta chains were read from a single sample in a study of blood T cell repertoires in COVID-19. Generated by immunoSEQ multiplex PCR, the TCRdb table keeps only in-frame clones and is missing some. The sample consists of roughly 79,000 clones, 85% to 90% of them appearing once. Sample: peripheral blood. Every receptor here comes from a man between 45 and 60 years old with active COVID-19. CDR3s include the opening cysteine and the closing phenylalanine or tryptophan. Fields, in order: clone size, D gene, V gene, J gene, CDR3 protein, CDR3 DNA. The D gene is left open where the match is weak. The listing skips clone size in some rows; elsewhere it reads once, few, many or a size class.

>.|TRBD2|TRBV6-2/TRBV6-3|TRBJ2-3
CASSYTSGTDTQYF
TGTGCCAGCAGTTACACTAGCGGCACAGATACGCAGTATTTT
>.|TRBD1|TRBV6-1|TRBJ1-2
CASSEGDRQANYGYTF
TGTGCCAGCAGTGAAGGGGACAGACAAGCTAACTATGGCTACACCTTC
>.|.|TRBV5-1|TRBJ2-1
CASSFPLGVNEQFF
TGCGCCAGCAGCTTCCCGCTCGGGGTCAATGAGCAGTTCTTC
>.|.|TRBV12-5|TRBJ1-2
CASGLVPGTSRYGYTF
TGTGCTAGTGGTTTGGTACCGGGAACGAGCAGATATGGCTACACCTTC
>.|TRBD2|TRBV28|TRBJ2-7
CASGAGGYEQYF
TGTGCCAGCGGGGCGGGAGGTTACGAGCAGTACTTC
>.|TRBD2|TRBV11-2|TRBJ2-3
CASSSGLASTDTQYF
TGTGCCAGCAGCTCGGGACTAGCCTCCACAGATACGCAGTATTTT
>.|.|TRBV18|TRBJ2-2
CASSPPQGGMFF
TGTGCCAGCTCACCACCGCAGGGAGGAATGTTTTTT
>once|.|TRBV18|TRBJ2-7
CASSQGVHRSYEQYF
TGTGCCAGCTCACAGGGGGTTCACCGAAGCTACGAGCAGTACTTC
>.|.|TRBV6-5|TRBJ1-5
CASSYSRYQPQHF
TGTGCCAGCAGTTACTCGAGATATCAGCCCCAGCATTTT
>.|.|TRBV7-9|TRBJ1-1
CASRLQENTEAFF
TGTGCCAGCAGGCTACAGGAGAACACTGAAGCTTTCTTT
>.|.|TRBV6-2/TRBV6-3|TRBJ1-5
CASSSSGDHQPQHF
TGTGCCAGCAGTTCATCAGGGGATCATCAGCCCCAGCATTTT
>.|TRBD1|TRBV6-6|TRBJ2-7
CASKQGAGEQYF
TGTGCCAGCAAGCAGGGGGCGGGGGAGCAGTACTTC
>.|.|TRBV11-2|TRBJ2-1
CASSSRGQGHEQFF
TGTGCCAGCAGCTCGAGAGGGCAAGGTCATGAGCAGTTCTTC
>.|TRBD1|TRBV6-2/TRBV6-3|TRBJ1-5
CASSYSGTGSNQPQHF
TGTGCCAGCAGTTACTCGGGGACAGGGTCCAATCAGCCCCAGCATTTT
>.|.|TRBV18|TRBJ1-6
CASSPYARSSYNSPLHF
TGTGCCAGCTCACCCTACGCCCGGAGCTCCTATAATTCACCCCTCCACTTT
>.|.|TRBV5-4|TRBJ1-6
CASSPTGRTNSPLHF
TGTGCCAGCAGCCCAACAGGCAGAACAAATTCACCCCTCCACTTT
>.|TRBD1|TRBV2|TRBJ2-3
CASSGQGVNTQYF
TGTGCCAGCAGTGGGCAGGGGGTAAATACGCAGTATTTT
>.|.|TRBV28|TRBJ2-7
CASEGARANYEQYF
TGTGCCAGCGAAGGGGCCCGAGCGAACTACGAGCAGTACTTC
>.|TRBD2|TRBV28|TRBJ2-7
CASSAGTSGLDYEQYF
TGTGCCAGCAGTGCCGGGACTAGCGGGTTAGACTACGAGCAGTACTTC
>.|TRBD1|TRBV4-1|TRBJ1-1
CASSSRDSIYEAFF
TGCGCCAGCAGCTCTCGGGACAGTATTTATGAAGCTTTCTTT
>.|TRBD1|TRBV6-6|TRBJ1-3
CASSYFRGGNTIYF
TGTGCCAGCAGTTACTTCAGGGGGGGAAACACCATATATTTT
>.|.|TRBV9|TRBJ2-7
CASSVEATSYEQYF
TGTGCCAGCAGCGTAGAAGCTACCTCCTACGAGCAGTACTTC
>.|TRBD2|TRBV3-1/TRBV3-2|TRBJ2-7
CASSRTSSEQYF
TGTGCCAGCAGCCGGACTAGCAGCGAGCAGTACTTC
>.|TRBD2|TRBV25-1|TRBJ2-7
CASAGRGRSSYEQYF
TGTGCCAGCGCCGGGAGGGGAAGGAGCTCCTACGAGCAGTACTTC
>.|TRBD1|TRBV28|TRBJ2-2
CASSAGLTGGLTGELFF
TGTGCCAGCAGTGCGGGACTGACAGGGGGGTTAACCGGGGAGCTGTTTTTT
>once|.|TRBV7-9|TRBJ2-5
CASSSYRVQETQYF
TGTGCCAGCAGCTCTTACAGGGTTCAAGAGACCCAGTACTTC
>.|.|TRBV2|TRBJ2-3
CASSRVTDTQYF
TGTGCCAGCAGCAGGGTTACAGATACGCAGTATTTT
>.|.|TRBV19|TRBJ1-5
CASSIRGYGNQPQHF
TGTGCCAGTAGTATAAGGGGATACGGGAATCAGCCCCAGCATTTT
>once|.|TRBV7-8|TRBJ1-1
CASSPHRVSNTEAFF
TGTGCCAGCAGCCCGCACAGGGTCTCGAACACTGAAGCTTTCTTT
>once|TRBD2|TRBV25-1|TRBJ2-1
CASSALAGWYNEQFF
TGTGCCAGCAGTGCACTAGCGGGGTGGTACAATGAGCAGTTCTTC
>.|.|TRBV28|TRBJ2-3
CASSFPGRLDTQYF
TGTGCCAGCAGTTTCCCAGGGAGGCTGGATACGCAGTATTTT
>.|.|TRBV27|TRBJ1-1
CASSLSQGLSTEAFF
TGTGCCAGCAGTTTATCGCAGGGATTGTCGACTGAAGCTTTCTTT
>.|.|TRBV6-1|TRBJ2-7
CASSDTTYSYEQYF
TGTGCCAGCAGTGATACAACGTACTCCTACGAGCAGTACTTC
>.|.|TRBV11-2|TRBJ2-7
CASSPGNWGGDHEQYF
TGTGCCAGCAGCCCGGGGAACTGGGGAGGAGACCACGAGCAGTACTTC
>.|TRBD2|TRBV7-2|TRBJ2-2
CASSPTSGDTGELFF
TGTGCCAGCAGTCCCACTAGCGGAGACACCGGGGAGCTGTTTTTT
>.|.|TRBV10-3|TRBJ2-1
CAIRTLGVVPGAPSEQFF
TGTGCCATCAGGACATTGGGGGTGGTTCCGGGAGCCCCCAGTGAGCAGTTCTTC
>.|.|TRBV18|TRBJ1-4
CASSQQSEKLFF
TGTGCCAGCTCTCAACAGTCGGAAAAACTGTTTTTT
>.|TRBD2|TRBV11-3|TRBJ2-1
CASSLGRTSGRREQFF
TGTGCCAGCAGCTTGGGCCGGACTAGCGGGAGAAGGGAGCAGTTCTTC
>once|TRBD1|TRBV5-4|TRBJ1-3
CASSSPGQGAGNTIYF
TGTGCCAGCAGCAGCCCGGGACAGGGGGCAGGGAACACCATATATTTT